This T cell receptor beta chain was observed in a study of OX40 agonist ivuxolimab in advanced cancers. Across the study: Earlier treatment with anti-PD-1, anti-PD-L1 or anti-CTLA-4 was permitted, and roughly 40% had received some. Study results and limitations: Some patients who did not respond also had low normalized T-cell clonal expansion.

Concerning this clone: The target antigen is unknown.

V lost 4 bases and J lost 5; bases outside the gene matches: 10. The CDR3 is 15 amino acids. Germline V gene sequence: CDR1 SGHRS, CDR2 YFSETQ. Assay: immunoSEQ multiplex PCR; the TCRdb copy retains only in-frame clones and omits some. The profile shows approximately 9,500 clones, over 65% of them singletons. The receptor was derived from an adult with an advanced solid tumor such as melanoma, head and neck, liver or kidney cancer. Here the sequenced sample was CD4+ or CD8+ T cells sorted from blood, taken in a trial of the OX40 agonist ivuxolimab. The chain is built from TRBV5-1 and TRBJ2-5; 8 positions match TRBD2. CDR3 DNA sequence: TGCGCCAGCAGCCTCCGGGGGGGTCGTTCGGAGACCCAGTACTTC. Amino acids: CASSLRGGRSETQYF.